The 24 T cell receptor beta chains reported below all come from one sample, sequenced in a study of blood T cell repertoires in COVID-19. The assay was immunoSEQ multiplex PCR, and TCRdb's table has in-frame clones only and misses some. The sample holds about 100,000 clones, approximately 86% seen once. Sequencing was done on a sample of peripheral blood. The receptors come from a human donor in a cohort sampled during active COVID-19.

The chain combines TRBV6-5 with TRBJ2-7; 7 bases line up with TRBD1. This CDR3 is built from 12 residues. The junction had 5 bases not matched to a gene; V was cut back by 8 bases and J by 4 bases. The germline gives CDR1 MNHEY, CDR2 SVGAGI. The CDR3 DNA sequence: TGTGCCAGCGTATCCAGGGGGTACGAGCAGTACTTC. Encoded protein: CASVSRGYEQYF.

The chain links TRBV7-2 to TRBJ1-1, with D possibly matching TRBD1 (5 bases). Trimming took off 3 bases at V and 8 bases at J, with 13 bases between the two ends. Germline-derived CDR1 and CDR2 are SGHTA and FQGNSA. CDR3 size: 13 residues. In nucleotides, the CDR3 is TGTGCCAGCAGCTTTTCCGGCGGGGACGAAGCTTTCTTT. Its translation: CASSFSGGDEAFF.

This sequence joins TRBV6-6 and TRBJ2-1, with 8 nucleotides matching TRBD2. The CDR3 spans 17 residues. With 5 bases clipped from V and 3 bases from J, the junction kept 12 bases outside the gene matches. Germline assignment: CDR1 MNHNY and CDR2 SVGAGI (reference sequence). For the CDR3, the DNA is TGTGCCAGCAGTCTAACCCCGGGGGGGTTCAGCTACAATGAGCAGTTCTTC. It encodes CASSLTPGGFSYNEQFF.

The genes are TRBV27 and TRBJ2-1; 9 bases are shared with TRBD2. Germline-derived CDR1 and CDR2 are MNHEY and SMNVEV (reference sequence). The CDR3 sequence is 15 residues long. V dropped 10 bases and J dropped 2; count of bases not matched to a gene: 9. The CDR3 spells CATISGRGAYNEQFF. The CDR3, as DNA: TGTGCCACCATTAGCGGGAGAGGCGCCTACAATGAGCAGTTCTTC.

V gene TRBV6-2 or TRBV6-3 combines with J gene TRBJ2-7; D remains ambiguous. The V and J ends lost 7 bases and 2 bases respectively, with 12 bases between them. This CDR3 spans 13 amino acids. Germline V lookup: CDR1 MNHEY, CDR2 SVGEGT. The CDR3 here is CASNPQATYEQYF. The CDR3 DNA reads TGTGCCAGCAACCCGCAGGCTACCTACGAGCAGTACTTC.

This clone was counted once. DNA for the CDR3: TGCAGTGCTAGTAAGGTAGCGGGAGGGCCAGAGACCCAGTACTTC. This gives the protein CSASKVAGGPETQYF. The genes are TRBV20-1 and TRBJ2-5; TRBD2 matches at 11 bases. CDR3 size: 15 residues. V gave up 3 bases and J gave up 4 bases; unmatched junction bases: 7. Per germline, CDR1 DFQATT and CDR2 SNEGSKA (reference sequence).

V is TRBV28 and J is TRBJ1-1; 7 bases are a match to TRBD1. Germline V gives CDR1 MDHEN, CDR2 SYDVKM. The CDR3 spans 16 residues. Trimming removed 5 bases from V and 0 bases from J; junction bases left unmatched: 9. CDR3 bases: TGTGCCAGCAGTCCACAGTCGGGACAGATGAACACTGAAGCTTTCTTT. Protein: CASSPQSGQMNTEAFF.

Only a few counts were recorded for this clone. The chain couples TRBV5-1 to TRBJ1-2, with D perhaps matching TRBD1 (6 bases). The germline V and J ends were trimmed by 0 bases and 2 bases, with 11 bases remaining between them. Looked up from germline, CDR1 is SGHRS and CDR2 is YFSETQ. This CDR3 spans 15 amino acids. The CDR3 region is CASSLGNRDNYGYTF. The CDR3 coding sequence is TGCGCCAGCAGCTTGGGAAACAGGGACAACTATGGCTACACCTTC.

The gene calls are TRBV18 and TRBJ2-5; TRBD2 might be the D (5 bases). V lost 3 bases, J lost 2 bases, and 10 bases lay in between. Germline V CDR1 and CDR2: KGHSH, LQKENI. This CDR3 contains 14 residues. The DNA of the CDR3 is TGTGCCAGCTCACCGGTGAGCGGACAAGAGACCCAGTACTTC. This sequence encodes CASSPVSGQETQYF.

The rearrangement links TRBV2 to TRBJ2-7; D is unresolved. CDR1 and CDR2 from the germline V gene are SNHLY and FYNNEI. The V gene lost 7 bases and the J gene lost 0 bases, with 13 bases spanning the gap. The CDR3 is 14 amino acids. CDR3 in amino acids: CASTSPHSSYEQYF. The CDR3 coding sequence is TGTGCCAGCACCTCCCCTCATAGCTCCTACGAGCAGTACTTC.

This chain links TRBV6-5 with TRBJ1-4; 9 nucleotides line up with TRBD1. V shed 7 bases and J 8 bases; nucleotides not matched to a gene: 8. Per the germline V gene, CDR1 is MNHEY and CDR2 is SVGAGI. The CDR3 totals 14 residues. CDR3 sequence reads: CASMNAGTGEKLFF. In DNA, the CDR3 is TGTGCCAGCATGAATGCCGGGACAGGGGAAAAACTGTTTTTT.

This clone was seen a single time. The rearrangement uses TRBV18 and TRBJ2-2; possible D gene TRBD1, 5 bases. The CDR3 has 17 amino acids. Deletions cut 4 bases from V and 8 bases from J, with 23 bases between. CDR1 is KGHSH, CDR2 LQKENI, per germline. The CDR3 region has the DNA TGTGCCAGCTCACAGGTCTCCCAAGGGGCCAACTCGGGGGAGCTGTTTTTT. Translation gives CASSQVSQGANSGELFF.

The chain is built from TRBV5-1 and TRBJ2-1; a weak D match, TRBD1 (6 bases). The ends were cut back, 4 bases at V and 7 bases at J, with 18 bases in the middle. CDR3 length: 15 amino acids. CDR1 is SGHRS, CDR2 YFSETQ, per germline. In DNA, the CDR3 is TGCGCCAGCAGCCGAACCGGGCAGGGGCTTAATGAGCAGTTCTTC. Protein sequence: CASSRTGQGLNEQFF.

This clone was seen a few times. V gene TRBV9 combines with J gene TRBJ1-2; no clear D gene. The germline V gene has CDR1 SGDLS and CDR2 YYNGEE. The V end was cut by 5 bases, the J end by 4 bases, with 9 bases between. The CDR3 contains 12 residues. The CDR3 DNA sequence: TGTGCCAGCAGTTATCAGTCCTATGGCTACACCTTC. Translating gives CASSYQSYGYTF.

The chain is built from TRBV7-2 and TRBJ2-1; the match to TRBD2 covers 8 bases. The V segment lost 2 bases and the J segment 9 bases; nucleotides outside the gene matches: 9. CDR1 is SGHTA and CDR2 is FQGNSA in the germline V gene. The CDR3 is made up of 15 amino acids. CDR3 residues: CASSLSLAGYVEQFF. CDR3 DNA: TGTGCCAGCAGCTTAAGCCTAGCGGGTTATGTTGAGCAGTTCTTC.

The chain recombines TRBV19 with TRBJ2-1; 12 nucleotides line up with TRBD2. Looked up from germline, CDR1 is LNHDA and CDR2 is SQIVND (reference sequence). The CDR3 extends over 15 amino acids. The trim removed 7 bases at V and 7 bases at J, leaving 8 bases unmatched. The CDR3 nucleotides read TGTGCCAGTAACCGTAGACTAGCGGGAGATAATGAGCAGTTCTTC. This sequence encodes CASNRRLAGDNEQFF.

The chain couples TRBV6-2 or TRBV6-3 to TRBJ1-2; weak D call: TRBD1 (5 bases). This CDR3 spans 15 amino acids. The V end was cut by 4 bases, the J end by 3 bases, with 15 bases between. Germline assignment: CDR1 MNHEY and CDR2 SVGEGT. The CDR3 bases are TGTGCCAGCAGTTTGGACACCCTGGGCTACTATGGCTACACCTTC. Amino acid sequence: CASSLDTLGYYGYTF.

The chain couples TRBV7-3 to TRBJ2-1; 10 bases are a match to TRBD2. The junction had 3 bases not matched to a gene; V was cut back by 2 bases and J by 2 bases. Looked up from germline, CDR1 is SGHTA and CDR2 is FQGTGA. The length of the CDR3 is 16 residues. The chain's CDR3 is CASSLGAGGPYNEQFF. The CDR3 DNA sequence: TGTGCCAGCAGCTTAGGAGCGGGAGGGCCCTACAATGAGCAGTTCTTC.

The J gene is TRBJ1-2, the V gene TRBV24-1; 8 positions agree with TRBD1. The germline gives CDR1 KGHDR, CDR2 SFDVKD. The ends lost 2 bases at V and 5 bases at J; junction bases unmatched: 6. This CDR3 has 15 residues. The CDR3 region is CATSDSRTGIYGYTF. The CDR3 DNA is TGTGCCACCAGTGATTCACGGACAGGGATTTATGGCTACACCTTC.

This chain joins TRBV28 and TRBJ1-6; possibly TRBD1 for D (5 bases). Germline CDR1 is MDHEN and CDR2 is SYDVKM. CDR3 length equals 13 residues. Deletions cut 10 bases from V and 3 bases from J, with 10 bases between. In nucleotides, the CDR3 is TGTGCCACTTCCAGGGTCTATAATTCACCCCTCCACTTT. Encoded protein: CATSRVYNSPLHF.

The chain carries TRBV9 and TRBJ2-1; 9 nucleotides line up with TRBD1. The CDR3 totals 18 residues. Trimming removed 0 bases from V and 3 bases from J; junction bases left unmatched: 10. CDR1 and CDR2 from the germline V gene are SGDLS and YYNGEE. The CDR3 DNA reads TGTGCCAGCAGCGTAGAAAGAAGAACGGGACAGGGCTACAATGAGCAGTTCTTC. It translates to CASSVERRTGQGYNEQFF.

The CDR3 protein is CASSPSLGDEQYF. CDR3 bases: TGTGCCAGCTCACCCTCTCTCGGGGACGAGCAGTACTTC. The V call is TRBV18, the J call TRBJ2-7, with a possible D match to TRBD2 (5 bases). CDR3 length equals 13 residues. V lost 3 bases, J lost 5 bases, and 11 bases lay in between. CDR1 is KGHSH and CDR2 is LQKENI in the germline V gene.

The chain has TRBV29-1 and TRBJ2-7, with D tentatively TRBD2 (5 bases). Between the trimmed V and J ends, which lost 4 bases and 3 bases, there was a span of 7 bases. The CDR3 consists of 11 residues. Germline V gene sequence: CDR1 SQVTM, CDR2 ANQGSEA. This CDR3 reads CSVGENYEQYF. The CDR3 DNA reads TGCAGCGTTGGGGAGAACTACGAGCAGTACTTC.

This rearrangement joins TRBV5-1 to TRBJ2-7; TRBD1 agrees at 9 bases. V lost 4 bases, J lost 6 bases, and 8 bases stayed unmatched. The CDR3 totals 14 residues. Germline V gives CDR1 SGHRS, CDR2 YFSETQ. DNA of the CDR3: TGCGCCAGCAGCCCACAGGGGGCGAGCGGCGAGCAGTACTTC. Amino acid sequence: CASSPQGASGEQYF. The full variable domain, completed using reference TRBV5-1 and TRBJ2-7, is KAGVTQTPRYLIKTRGQQVTLSCSPISGHRSVSWYQQTPGQGLQFLFEYFSETQRNKGNFPGRFSGRQFSNSRSEMNVSTLELGDSALYLCASSPQGASGEQYFGPGTRLTVT.